One sample yielded the 15 T cell receptor beta chains listed below, sequenced in a study of T cell responses to AZD1222 COVID-19 vaccine. Produced via immunoSEQ multiplex PCR; TCRdb's table is partial and in-frame only. The table lists more than 85,000 clones, about 88% of them singletons. The sequenced sample was peripheral blood, obtained on day 0 of AZD1222 vaccination. These TCRs come from an adult in good health.

The rearrangement links TRBV3-1 (or the pseudogene TRBV3-2) to TRBJ1-2, with D possibly matching TRBD1 (5 bases). This CDR3 region has 11 residues. Trimming shortened V by 3 bases and J by 8 bases, and 7 bases separated the two germline ends. Per germline, CDR1 LGHDT and CDR2 YNNKEL (reference sequence). The CDR3 loop reads CASSHRGGYTF. Written as DNA, the CDR3 is TGTGCCAGCAGCCATAGGGGCGGCTACACCTTC.

This clone came up a few times. The chain carries TRBV2 and TRBJ2-7, with D hard to call. V was pared by 5 bases and J by 0 bases, with 2 bases between. The CDR3 length is 11 residues. The germline V gene encodes CDR1 SNHLY and CDR2 FYNNEI. Here the CDR3 reads CASSRSYEQYF. In nucleotides, the CDR3 is TGTGCCAGCAGTCGCTCCTACGAGCAGTACTTC. Variable domain in full (rest from reference TRBV2 and TRBJ2-7): EPEVTQTPSHQVTQMGQEVILRCVPISNHLYFYWYRQILGQKVEFLVSFYNNEISEKSEIFDDQFSVERPDGSNFTLKIRSTKLEDSAMYFCASSRSYEQYFGPGTRLTVT.

This clone was observed a handful of times. V usage is TRBV27 and J usage is TRBJ2-7; 8 bases fit TRBD1. In germline, CDR1 is MNHEY, CDR2 SMNVEV (reference sequence). There are 14 residues in the CDR3. V lost 7 bases to trimming and J lost 7 bases; unmatched junction nucleotides: 12. CDR3 residues: CASTSQGAPREQYF. In nucleotides, the CDR3 is TGTGCCAGCACCTCCCAGGGGGCACCTCGGGAGCAGTACTTC.

This rearrangement joins TRBV4-1 to TRBJ1-1; no clear D gene. Deletions cut 0 bases from V and 4 bases from J, with 18 bases between. Germline-derived CDR1 and CDR2 are MGHRA and YSYEKL. This CDR3 is 17 amino acids long. The CDR3 here is CASSQDTSASRRTEAFF. The CDR3 nucleotides are TGCGCCAGCAGCCAAGACACCTCGGCCAGCCGGCGCACTGAAGCTTTCTTT.

This clone was recorded once. CDR3 nucleotides: TGTGCCAGCAGTTTCCCAGGGACAGTAGGTTCACCCCTCCACTTT. It encodes CASSFPGTVGSPLHF. The chain combines TRBV28 with TRBJ1-6; 7 bases match TRBD1. The CDR3 totals 15 residues. Germline lookup yields CDR1 MDHEN and CDR2 SYDVKM. Unmatched junction bases numbered 8, after V lost 3 bases and J lost 9 bases.

The chain links TRBV7-2 to TRBJ1-2, with no clear D. CDR1 and CDR2 (germline): SGHTA, FQGNSA. Trimming pared 1 base from V and 7 bases from J, leaving 19 bases between. The CDR3 length is 16 residues. CDR3 loop: CASSLEGGLLRVGYTF. Written as DNA, the CDR3 is TGTGCCAGCAGCTTAGAAGGCGGACTCCTTAGGGTTGGCTACACCTTC. Using reference TRBV7-2 and TRBJ1-2 for the parts outside the CDR3, the full variable domain is GAGVSQSPSNKVTEKGKDVELRCDPISGHTALYWYRQSLGQGLEFLIYFQGNSAPDKSGLPSDRFSAERTGGSVSTLTIQRTQQEDSAVYLCASSLEGGLLRVGYTFGSGTRLTVV.

The chain has TRBV6-5 and TRBJ1-1; D is undetermined. V was trimmed by 5 bases and J by 0 bases, leaving 13 bases between them. There are 15 residues in the CDR3. CDR1 MNHEY and CDR2 SVGAGI come from the germline V gene. CDR3 protein: CASSLYSFMNTEAFF. The DNA for the CDR3 is TGTGCCAGCAGTCTGTACTCCTTCATGAACACTGAAGCTTTCTTT.

This clone was detected a few times. This sequence joins TRBV3-1 (or the pseudogene TRBV3-2) and TRBJ1-1; a weak D match, TRBD1 (6 bases). With 1 base removed from V and 4 bases from J, the gap between germline ends came to 16 bases. CDR1 is LGHDT and CDR2 is YNNKEL in the germline V gene (reference sequence). The CDR3 totals 16 residues. The CDR3: CASSQAGGAVGTEAFF. The CDR3 DNA follows: TGTGCCAGCAGCCAAGCGGGGGGCGCGGTCGGCACTGAAGCTTTCTTT.

This clone showed up just once. The chain is built from TRBV3-1 (or the pseudogene TRBV3-2) and TRBJ2-3; D may be TRBD2 (7 bases). The V end was cut by 4 bases, the J end by 2 bases, with 19 bases between. The length of the CDR3 is 17 residues. CDR1 LGHDT and CDR2 YNNKEL come from the germline V gene (reference sequence). The DNA for the CDR3 is TGTGCCAGCAGCCGCCGGGGGGCTAGCGCCTCCACAGATACGCAGTATTTT. This sequence encodes CASSRRGASASTDTQYF.

In this sample, this clone turned up a few times. CDR3 DNA: TGTGCCAGCAGTTATAAGGGGGTTTGGTACGAGCAGTACTTC. Residues: CASSYKGVWYEQYF. The rearrangement uses TRBV27 and TRBJ2-7; D perhaps matches TRBD1 (6 bases). Trimming took off 4 bases at V and 4 bases at J, with 14 bases between the two ends. CDR3 length: 14 residues. The germline gives CDR1 MNHEY, CDR2 SMNVEV (reference sequence).

The V call is TRBV27, the J call TRBJ1-2, with a weak D call TRBD1 (5 bases). The germline V gene has CDR1 MNHEY and CDR2 SMNVEV (reference sequence). The V end lost 3 bases, the J end lost 5 bases, and 13 bases lay between the germline ends. The CDR3 contains 14 residues. Here the CDR3 reads CASSLTVSGYGYTF. CDR3 nucleotide sequence: TGTGCCAGCAGTTTGACAGTTTCGGGATATGGCTACACCTTC.

The V call is TRBV5-1, the J call TRBJ1-2; D gene ambiguous. The length of the CDR3 is 14 residues. The germline V gene encodes CDR1 SGHRS and CDR2 YFSETQ. V lost 4 bases, J lost 3 bases, and 13 bases lay in between. CDR3 sequence: CASSLYMSDYGYTF. DNA of the CDR3: TGCGCCAGCAGCCTTTATATGTCGGACTATGGCTACACCTTC.

The rearrangement links TRBV7-9 to TRBJ2-3; D may be TRBD2 (5 bases). V was cut by 1 base and J by 3 bases, with 11 bases left in between. In germline, CDR1 is SEHNR, CDR2 FQNEAQ (reference sequence). The CDR3 totals 15 residues. The CDR3 DNA is TGTGCCAGCAGCTTAGATTCGGGCGGGACAGATACGCAGTATTTT. Translated: CASSLDSGGTDTQYF.

The gene calls are TRBV5-1 and TRBJ2-3, with 14 bases fitting TRBD2. The CDR3 length is 20 residues. The junction had 14 bases not matched to a gene; V was cut back by 4 bases and J by 1 base. CDR1 and CDR2 (germline): SGHRS, YFSETQ. CDR3 sequence reads: CASSLFPDGLAGGRTDTQYF. CDR3 bases: TGCGCCAGCAGCCTATTCCCCGACGGACTAGCGGGGGGCCGCACAGATACGCAGTATTTT. Combining the CDR3 with reference TRBV5-1 and TRBJ2-3 gives the whole variable domain KAGVTQTPRYLIKTRGQQVTLSCSPISGHRSVSWYQQTPGQGLQFLFEYFSETQRNKGNFPGRFSGRQFSNSRSEMNVSTLELGDSALYLCASSLFPDGLAGGRTDTQYFGPGTRLTVL.

The chain combines TRBV3-1 (or the pseudogene TRBV3-2) with TRBJ2-3; D gene uncertain. Germline assignment: CDR1 LGHDT and CDR2 YNNKEL (reference sequence). The CDR3 loop spans 13 amino acids. V lost 2 bases and J lost 2, with 5 bases in between. CDR3: CASSQLATDTQYF. The CDR3 nucleotides are TGTGCCAGCAGCCAACTTGCCACAGATACGCAGTATTTT.